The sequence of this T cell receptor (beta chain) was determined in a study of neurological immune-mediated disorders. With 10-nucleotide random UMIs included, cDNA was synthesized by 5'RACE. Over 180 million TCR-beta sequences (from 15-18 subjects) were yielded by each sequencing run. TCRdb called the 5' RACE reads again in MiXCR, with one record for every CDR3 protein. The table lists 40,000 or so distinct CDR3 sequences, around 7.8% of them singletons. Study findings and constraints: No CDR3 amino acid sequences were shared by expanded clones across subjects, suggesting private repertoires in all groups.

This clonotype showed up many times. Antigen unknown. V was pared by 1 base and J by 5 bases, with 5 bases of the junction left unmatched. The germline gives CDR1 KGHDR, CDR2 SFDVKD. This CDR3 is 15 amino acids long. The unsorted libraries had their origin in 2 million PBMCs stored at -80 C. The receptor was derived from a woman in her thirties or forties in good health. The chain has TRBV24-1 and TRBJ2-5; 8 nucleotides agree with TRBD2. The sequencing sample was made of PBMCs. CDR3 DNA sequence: TGTGCCACCAGTGATTTAAGCGGGGGAAGGGAGACCCAGTACTTC. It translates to CATSDLSGGRETQYF.